This T cell receptor (beta chain) was profiled in a study of radiation and T cells in renal cell carcinoma. This clone was detected once. Produced via immunoSEQ multiplex PCR; TCRdb's table is partial and in-frame only. The data hold approximately 23,000 clones, with more than 45% observed a single time. Documented treatment: 15 Gy SBRT to primary tumor, nephrectomy 4 weeks later. Unmatched junction bases numbered 3, after V lost 2 bases and J lost 6 bases. Germline values: CDR1 SGHVT, CDR2 SQSDAQ. CDR3 length: 14 residues. This sequence joins TRBV7-4 and TRBJ1-4; 7 bases agree with TRBD1. This TCR derives from a woman aged 45-65 years with renal cell carcinoma. The sequencing used tumor tissue, collected from a patient whose treatment included radiotherapy and nephrectomy. Here the CDR3 DNA reads TGTGCCAGCAGCTTAACAGGGGCGGATGAAAAACTGTTTTTT. Translating gives CASSLTGADEKLFF.